Shown below are 2 T cell receptor beta chains from a single sample sequenced in a study of blood T cells in healthy people across ages. Using a J-beta primer mix together with a sample-barcoded 5' primer, a second PCR was run for roughly 6 to 11 cycles. TCRdb itself ran the 5' RACE reads through MiXCR, one entry per CDR3 protein. This sample has about 1,500,000 distinct CDR3 sequences, with roughly 40% found just once. Sequencing used blood. The receptors stem from a woman aged 18-30 years in good health.

This clonotype was detected ten times or more. This chain links TRBV6-5 with TRBJ2-7; D is perhaps TRBD2 (6 bases). Trimming removed 9 bases at V and 3 bases at J, with 15 bases between. The CDR3 has 13 amino acids. Germline lookup yields CDR1 MNHEY and CDR2 SVGAGI. The CDR3 coding sequence is TGTGCCAGTCGCGGGACGGGGAACTACGAGCAGTACTTC. Translated: CASRGTGNYEQYF.

This clonotype has a single count. A single base separates this from a much larger clone, so it may be a read error. V and J are TRBV6-6 and TRBJ1-4; no reliable D call. Germline V CDR1 and CDR2: MNHNY, SVGAGI (reference sequence). The CDR3 length is 10 residues. The CDR3 is CASRAEKPFF. The CDR3 bases are TGTGCCAGCAGGGCTGAAAAACCGTTTTTT.